The 15 T cell receptor beta chains in this list originate from one sample, sequenced in a study of blood T cell repertoires in COVID-19. TCRdb's table, derived via immunoSEQ multiplex PCR, lists solely in-frame clones and lacks some. The repertoire includes about 170,000 clones, 80% to 85% of them detected once, and roughly 3% sits in the top ten. The specimen was peripheral blood. The receptors derive from a human donor with acute or convalescent COVID-19. The donor label of this sample is uncertain.

The rearrangement joins TRBV28 to TRBJ2-2, with 8 positions matching TRBD2. The CDR3 has 16 residues. Trimming cost V 6 bases and J 3 bases; bases outside gene matches: 9. CDR1 and CDR2 from the germline V gene are MDHEN and SYDVKM. CDR3 sequence reads: CASRRLAGRDTGELFF. The CDR3, as DNA: TGTGCCAGCAGGCGCCTTGCCGGGAGGGACACCGGGGAGCTGTTTTTT.

The rearrangement links TRBV2 to TRBJ1-1; D remains ambiguous. This CDR3 has 14 residues. With 6 bases removed from V and 3 bases from J, the gap between germline ends came to 14 bases. The germline CDR1 and CDR2 sequences are SNHLY and FYNNEI. This chain's CDR3 is CASSRRVGDTEAFF. In DNA form, the CDR3 reads TGTGCCAGCAGCCGGCGGGTCGGGGACACTGAAGCTTTCTTT.

The chain employs TRBV21-1 and TRBJ1-1; no DNA check was done on the table's D call, TRBD1. TRBV21-1 is shown as a pseudogene. This CDR3 has 19 residues. The CDR3 DNA follows: TGTGCCAGCAGCAAAGGACCTAGACAGGGGGCCTATCATGGCACTGAAGCTTTCTTT. Translation: CASSKGPRQGAYHGTEAFF.

The chain carries TRBV27 and TRBJ1-5; D call uncertain. This CDR3 comprises 13 residues. V was cut by 2 bases and J by 7 bases, with 9 bases left in between. Germline assignment: CDR1 MNHEY and CDR2 SMNVEV (reference sequence). The CDR3 loop reads CASSLESEQPQHF. CDR3 in DNA: TGTGCCAGCAGTTTAGAGTCGGAGCAGCCCCAGCATTTT.

This chain connects TRBV19 to TRBJ1-2; 8 bases are a match to TRBD1. V dropped 6 bases and J dropped 6; count of bases not matched to a gene: 12. This CDR3 contains 15 residues. Germline values: CDR1 LNHDA, CDR2 SQIVND (reference sequence). The CDR3 here is CASSLTQGARNGYTF. Here the CDR3 DNA reads TGTGCCAGTAGCCTCACTCAGGGGGCGCGGAATGGCTACACCTTC.

This chain links TRBV9 with TRBJ2-5; the D gene is possibly TRBD2 (5 bases). In germline, CDR1 is SGDLS, CDR2 YYNGEE. This CDR3 region has 14 residues. Deletions cut 3 bases from V and 2 bases from J, with 11 bases between. The CDR3 bases are TGTGCCAGCAGCGCCGGACTTATACAAGAGACCCAGTACTTC. Residues: CASSAGLIQETQYF.

The chain couples TRBV6-5 to TRBJ1-4; tentatively, D is TRBD1 (6 bases). The V end lost 6 bases, the J end lost 0 bases, and 8 bases lay between the germline ends. Germline V gives CDR1 MNHEY, CDR2 SVGAGI. CDR3 length equals 14 residues. The CDR3 loop reads CASRDSSTNEKLFF. The CDR3 coding sequence is TGTGCCAGCAGGGACAGTTCAACTAATGAAAAACTGTTTTTT.

V gene TRBV5-1 combines with J gene TRBJ2-7; unclear D gene. The CDR3 runs to 13 residues. The germline gives CDR1 SGHRS, CDR2 YFSETQ. V lost 1 base, J lost 2 bases, and 7 bases lay in between. CDR3 bases: TGCGCCAGCAGCTTGACAGATACCTACGAGCAGTACTTC. It specifies CASSLTDTYEQYF.

This sequence joins TRBV1 and TRBJ1-1. TRBV1 counts as a pseudogene. The CDR3 is made up of 14 amino acids. DNA for the CDR3: TGCACCAGCAGCCCGGGGGGGGAGGCCACTGAAGCTTTCTTT. Protein product: CTSSPGGEATEAFF.

The V call is TRBV5-1, the J call TRBJ2-3; 7 bases align to TRBD1. After removal of 5 bases from V and 3 bases from J, the junction contained 9 bases not matched to a gene. Germline CDR1 is SGHRS and CDR2 is YFSETQ. CDR3 size: 15 residues. CDR3 nucleotide sequence: TGCGCCAGCAGGTCAACAGGGGTGGGAACAGATACGCAGTATTTT. Its protein is CASRSTGVGTDTQYF.

In DNA, the CDR3 is TGTGCCAGCAGCACTTACCGAGGGGGGGGGAATGAGCAGTTCTTC. Encoded protein: CASSTYRGGGNEQFF. The chain links TRBV6-5 to TRBJ2-1; D is possibly TRBD2 (7 bases). CDR1 is MNHEY, CDR2 SVGAGI, per germline. The length of the CDR3 is 15 residues. Trimming removed 6 bases from V and 7 bases from J, with 19 bases in between.

The genes are TRBV20-1 and TRBJ2-1, with TRBD2 matching over 9 bases. The V gene's germline CDR1 is DFQATT and CDR2 SNEGSKA (reference sequence). The CDR3 spans 14 residues. Germline trimming cut 3 bases from V and 4 bases from J; bases unmatched to any gene: 4. The CDR3 nucleotides read TGCAGTGCTAGTCGGCGGGAGGGATACAATGAGCAGTTCTTC. This encodes CSASRREGYNEQFF.

The V call is TRBV7-2, the J call TRBJ1-1, with D possibly being TRBD1 (6 bases). Germline CDR1 SGHTA, CDR2 FQGNSA. The CDR3 loop spans 14 amino acids. The ends were cut back, 4 bases at V and 10 bases at J, with 19 bases in the middle. The CDR3 loop reads CASSSKGQSGLAFF. DNA for the CDR3: TGTGCCAGCAGCTCTAAAGGACAGTCGGGTTTAGCTTTCTTT.

The rearrangement links TRBV5-4 to TRBJ2-7; 7 nucleotides match TRBD2. The CDR3 is 14 residues long. The trim removed 0 bases at V and 7 bases at J, leaving 7 bases unmatched. From germline, CDR1 is SGHNT and CDR2 YYREEE (reference sequence). CDR3 amino acids: CASSLGAGLGEQYF. The CDR3 DNA sequence: TGTGCCAGCAGCTTGGGAGCGGGGCTCGGAGAGCAGTACTTC.

In nucleotides, the CDR3 is TGTGCCAGCAGCTCCCCGACAGGGGGGCGAACTGAAGCTTTCTTT. It codes for CASSSPTGGRTEAFF. This chain links TRBV11-2 with TRBJ1-1, with 9 bases identical to TRBD1. The CDR3 spans 15 residues. The germline gives CDR1 SGHAT, CDR2 FQNNGV. Germline trimming cut 4 bases from V and 5 bases from J; bases unmatched to any gene: 8. Variable domain in full (rest from reference TRBV11-2 and TRBJ1-1): EAGVAQSPRYKIIEKRQSVAFWCNPISGHATLYWYQQILGQGPKLLIQFQNNGVVDDSQLPKDRFSAERLKGVDSTLKIQPAKLEDSAVYLCASSSPTGGRTEAFFGQGTRLTVV.